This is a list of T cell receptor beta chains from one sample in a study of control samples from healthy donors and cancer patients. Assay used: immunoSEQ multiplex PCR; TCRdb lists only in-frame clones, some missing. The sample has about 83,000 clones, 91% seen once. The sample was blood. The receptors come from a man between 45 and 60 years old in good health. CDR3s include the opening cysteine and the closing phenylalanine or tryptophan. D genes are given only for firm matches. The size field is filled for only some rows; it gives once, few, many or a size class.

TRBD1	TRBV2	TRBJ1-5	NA	TGTGCCAGCAGGGACAGGTCCGATCGTCAGCCCCAGCATTTT	CASRDRSDRQPQHF
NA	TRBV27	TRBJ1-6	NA	TGTGCCACTTCGAGCTCCTATAATTCACCCCTCCACTTT	CATSSSYNSPLHF
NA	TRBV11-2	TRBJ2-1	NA	TGTGCCAGCAGCTTATACGACAGTAGATACAATGAGCAGTTCTTC	CASSLYDSRYNEQFF
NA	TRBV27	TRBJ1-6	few	TGTGCCAGCAGTCCCGGGTACTATAATTCACCCCTCCACTTT	CASSPGYYNSPLHF
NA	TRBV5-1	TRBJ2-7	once	TGCGCCAGCAGCAACACAGGCGAGCAGTACTTC	CASSNTGEQYF
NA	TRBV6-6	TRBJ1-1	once	TGTGCCAGCAGTTACAGCGGAGGGACTGAAGCTTTCTTT	CASSYSGGTEAFF
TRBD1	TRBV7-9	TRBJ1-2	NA	TGTGCCAGCAGGACAGGGGACTATGGCTACACCTTC	CASRTGDYGYTF
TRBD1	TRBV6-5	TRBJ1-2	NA	TGTGCCAGTATACAGGGGTCTGGCTACACCTTC	CASIQGSGYTF
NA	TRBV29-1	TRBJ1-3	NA	TGCAGCGTTTCCAAAAGGCGGGGGACTGGAAACACCATATATTTT	CSVSKRRGTGNTIYF
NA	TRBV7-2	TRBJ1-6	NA	TGTGCCAGCAGCTTAAGGGCCCGCAGCTCCTATAATTCACCCCTCCACTTT	CASSLRARSSYNSPLHF
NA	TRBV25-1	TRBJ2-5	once	TGTGCCAGCAGTGAATTTAGGAGGGCAGCCGAAGAGACCCAGTACTTC	CASSEFRRAAEETQYF
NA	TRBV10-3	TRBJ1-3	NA	TGTGCCATCAGTGAAACCGGGGACACCATATATTTT	CAISETGDTIYF
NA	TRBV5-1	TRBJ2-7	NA	TGCGCCAGCAGCAAAGGGACGGATTTCTACGAGCAGTACTTC	CASSKGTDFYEQYF
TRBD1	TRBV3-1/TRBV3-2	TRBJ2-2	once	TGTGCCAGCAGCCAAAGGGGGCGAGGGGAGCTGTTTTTT	CASSQRGRGELFF
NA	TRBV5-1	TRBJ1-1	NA	TGCGCCAGCAGCTCGATGACCGGGACAATGAACACTGAAGCTTTCTTT	CASSSMTGTMNTEAFF
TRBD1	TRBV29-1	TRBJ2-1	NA	TGCAGCGTGGAGGGGGGGACAGGGGTGTCTGAGCAGTTCTTC	CSVEGGTGVSEQFF
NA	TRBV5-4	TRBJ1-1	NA	TGTGCCAGCAGCTTGGGATCCAGACCTATTGAAGCTTTCTTT	CASSLGSRPIEAFF
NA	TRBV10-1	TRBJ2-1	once	TGCGCCAGCAGTGAGTCGGAAATTTCGGGCAATGAGCAGTTCTTC	CASSESEISGNEQFF
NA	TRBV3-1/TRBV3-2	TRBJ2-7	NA	TGTGCCAGCAGCCAATTGACAGGAGGGGTCGAGCAGTACTTC	CASSQLTGGVEQYF
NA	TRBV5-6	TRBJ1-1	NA	TGTGCCAGCAGCTTGTCAACTGAAGCTTTCTTT	CASSLSTEAFF
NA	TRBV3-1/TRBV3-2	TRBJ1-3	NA	TGTGCCAGCAGCCAGACTCAGCGCTCTGGAAACACCATATATTTT	CASSQTQRSGNTIYF
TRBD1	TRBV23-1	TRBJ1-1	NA	TGCGCCAGCAGTCACGGACAGGGAATACCTGAAGCTTTCTTT	CASSHGQGIPEAFF
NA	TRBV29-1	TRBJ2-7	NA	TGCAGCGTTGAAACCCAACAGGGTAGGGAGCCCTACGAGCAGTACTTC	CSVETQQGREPYEQYF
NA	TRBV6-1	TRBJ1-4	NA	TGTGCCAGCAGTGAAAGATCCCACAGGGCGGCTGAAAAACTGTTTTTT	CASSERSHRAAEKLFF
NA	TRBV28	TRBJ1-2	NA	TGTGCCAGCAGTCCCCTTGGGGGAGGCTATGGCTACACCTTC	CASSPLGGGYGYTF
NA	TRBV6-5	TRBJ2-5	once	TGTGCCAGCAGTTACGAAAGACGCAGGGAAGAGACCCAGTACTTC	CASSYERRREETQYF
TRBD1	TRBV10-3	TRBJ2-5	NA	TGTGCCATCAGCGACCGACAGGGTGGTTTGGAGACCCAGTACTTC	CAISDRQGGLETQYF
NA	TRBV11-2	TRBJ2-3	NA	TGTGCCAGCAGCCTTAGCCCGATGGGGGATACGCAGTATTTT	CASSLSPMGDTQYF
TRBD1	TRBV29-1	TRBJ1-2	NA	TGCAGCGTTGATTTGACAGGGATCTATGGCTACACCTTC	CSVDLTGIYGYTF
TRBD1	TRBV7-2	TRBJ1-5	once	TGTGCCAGCAGCTCAGGGGGCTTCAATCAGCCCCAGCATTTT	CASSSGGFNQPQHF
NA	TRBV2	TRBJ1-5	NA	TGTGCCAGCAGGAGGGGGGGCCGTCAGCCCCAGCATTTT	CASRRGGRQPQHF
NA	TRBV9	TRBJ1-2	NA	TGTGCCAGCAGCCCCCTCGAACCAGGGGACTATGGCTACACCTTC	CASSPLEPGDYGYTF
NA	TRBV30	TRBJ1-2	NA	TGTGCCTGGAGTGTACTTACCTATGGCTACACCTTC	CAWSVLTYGYTF
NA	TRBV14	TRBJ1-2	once	TGTGCCAGCAGCCAAGACAGGGGTAACTATGGCTACACCTTC	CASSQDRGNYGYTF
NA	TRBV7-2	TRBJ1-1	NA	TGTGCCAGCAGCCGGACTGGCCTTGAAGCTTTCTTT	CASSRTGLEAFF
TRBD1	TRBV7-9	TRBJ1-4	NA	TGTGCCAGCAGCGGACGGGGACAGGGGGTTGAAAAACTGTTTTTT	CASSGRGQGVEKLFF
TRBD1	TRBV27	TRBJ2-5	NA	TGTGCCAGCAGTTTTACAGGGGGTGAGGGGGAGACCCAGTACTTC	CASSFTGGEGETQYF
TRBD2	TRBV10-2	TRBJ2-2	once	TGCGCCAGCAGTGACTCGGTTAAGCGGGGCGGGGAGCTGTTTTTT	CASSDSVKRGGELFF
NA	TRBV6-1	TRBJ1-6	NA	TGTGCCAGCAGTGAAGCTTTCACGGATAATTCACCCCTCCACTTT	CASSEAFTDNSPLHF
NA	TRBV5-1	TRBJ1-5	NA	TGCGCCAGCAGCTTAAGTTCCGGGAGCAATCAGCCCCAGCATTTT	CASSLSSGSNQPQHF
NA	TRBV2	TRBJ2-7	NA	TGTGCCAGCAGTGATAACCCAGGGTACGAGCAGTACTTC	CASSDNPGYEQYF
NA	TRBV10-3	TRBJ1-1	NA	TGTGCCATCAGTGCGGCCGGGAACACTGAAGCTTTCTTT	CAISAAGNTEAFF
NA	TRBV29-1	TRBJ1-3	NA	TGCAGCGTTGACAAAGGGACCTCTGGAAACACCATATATTTT	CSVDKGTSGNTIYF
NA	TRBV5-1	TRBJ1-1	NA	TGCGCCAGCAGCTTGGCCGGGTTCACTGAAGCTTTCTTT	CASSLAGFTEAFF
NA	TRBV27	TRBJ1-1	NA	TGTGCCAGCAGTTTAAAAAAGTTCCACAGGGAGAACACTGAAGCTTTCTTT	CASSLKKFHRENTEAFF
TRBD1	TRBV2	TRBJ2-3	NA	TGTGCCAGCAGTCCCGGGACAGGGGCCCCAGATACGCAGTATTTT	CASSPGTGAPDTQYF
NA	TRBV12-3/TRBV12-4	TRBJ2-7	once	TGTGCCAGCAGTTGGGGGAGCCCCCACGAGCAGTACTTC	CASSWGSPHEQYF
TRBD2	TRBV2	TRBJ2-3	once	TGTGCCAGCAGTGCTAAGGGACTAGCTCCTCATACGCAGTATTTT	CASSAKGLAPHTQYF
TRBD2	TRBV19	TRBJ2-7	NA	TGTGCCAGTAACCGGGGGCTAGCGGGGGAGCAGTACTTC	CASNRGLAGEQYF
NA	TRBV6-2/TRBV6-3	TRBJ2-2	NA	TGTGCCAGCAGTTCACCTTTAGCCTCTGCTTCGGTTGGGGAGCTGTTTTTT	CASSSPLASASVGELFF
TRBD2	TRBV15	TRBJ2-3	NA	TGTGCCACCAGCCGGAGTTCGGCGGCTAGCGGGGGGCCTCCAGATACGCAGTATTTT	CATSRSSAASGGPPDTQYF
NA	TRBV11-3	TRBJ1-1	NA	TGTGCCAGCAGTACGACCGAGAAGGCGGCTGAAGCTTTCTTT	CASSTTEKAAEAFF
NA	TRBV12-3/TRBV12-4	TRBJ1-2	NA	TGTGCCAGCAGTCTCGGGACCAACTATGGCTACACCTTC	CASSLGTNYGYTF
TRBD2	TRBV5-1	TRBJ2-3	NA	TGCGCCAGCAGCGCCGGACTAGCACAATTCACAGATACGCAGTATTTT	CASSAGLAQFTDTQYF
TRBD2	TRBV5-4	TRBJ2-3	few	TGTGCCAGCAGCCCGAGCGGGGGGGGAGTCGGTACGCAGTATTTT	CASSPSGGGVGTQYF